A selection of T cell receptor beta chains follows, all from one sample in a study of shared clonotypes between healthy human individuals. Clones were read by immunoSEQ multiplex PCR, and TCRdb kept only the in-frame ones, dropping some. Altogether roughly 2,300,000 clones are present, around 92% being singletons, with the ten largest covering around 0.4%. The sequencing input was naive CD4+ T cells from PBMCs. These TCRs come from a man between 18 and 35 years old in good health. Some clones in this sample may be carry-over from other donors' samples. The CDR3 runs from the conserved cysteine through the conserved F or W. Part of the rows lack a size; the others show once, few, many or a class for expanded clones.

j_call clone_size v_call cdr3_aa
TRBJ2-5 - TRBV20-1 CSASFETQYF
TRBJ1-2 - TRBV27 CASSLATGGVYGYTF
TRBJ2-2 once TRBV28 CASSGLAGFRELFF
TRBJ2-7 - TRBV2 CASHGSTYEQYF
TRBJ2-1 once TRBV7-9 CASRGGGEKFF
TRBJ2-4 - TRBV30 CAYHKEGIFSGIQYF
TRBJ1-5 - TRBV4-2 CASSQEQEGPQHF
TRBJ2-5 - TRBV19 CASSIVGGERTQYF
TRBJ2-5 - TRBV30 CAWITTGGRETQYF
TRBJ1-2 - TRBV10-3 CAISEGLTGGGYGYTF